The 11 T cell receptor beta chains in this list originate from one sample, sequenced in a study of cytomegalovirus exposure and HLA in healthy donors. The PCR made use of 60 Vbeta and 13 Jbeta primers. Sequenced by immunoSEQ multiplex PCR; TCRdb stores in-frame clones only, minus some. Of 150,000 to 200,000 clones listed, 70% to 80% were seen once; the top ten hold approximately 1.4%. Sequencing was done on a sample of PBMCs. Receptor source: a woman aged 45-60 years in good health and CMV-seronegative.

This rearrangement joins TRBV7-8 to TRBJ1-1, with TRBD1 as a possible D gene (5 bases). Trimming shortened V by 5 bases and J by 3 bases, and 16 bases separated the two germline ends. The CDR3 consists of 15 residues. Looked up from germline, CDR1 is SGHVS and CDR2 is FQNEAQ. CDR3 sequence reads: CASSTTSGLDTEAFF. CDR3 DNA sequence: TGTGCCAGCAGCACCACATCAGGGCTTGACACTGAAGCTTTCTTT.

V usage is TRBV7-2 and J usage is TRBJ2-2; 7 nucleotides agree with TRBD2. J gave up 2 bases and V 3 bases, and 6 bases lay outside the gene matches. In germline, CDR1 is SGHTA, CDR2 FQGNSA. The CDR3 runs 16 residues. CDR3 sequence: CASSFGGGRNTGELFF. The DNA for the CDR3 is TGTGCCAGCAGCTTTGGCGGGGGTCGAAACACCGGGGAGCTGTTTTTT.

The chain couples TRBV2 to TRBJ2-7; a weak D match, TRBD1 (6 bases). This CDR3 region has 12 residues. Per the germline V gene, CDR1 is SNHLY and CDR2 is FYNNEI. Trimming stripped 7 bases from V and 0 bases from J, with 7 bases between. The CDR3 DNA is TGTGCCAGCAACAGGGACTCCTACGAGCAGTACTTC. The encoded protein is CASNRDSYEQYF.

This sequence joins TRBV9 and TRBJ2-1; 13 bases align to TRBD2. Germline loops: CDR1 SGDLS, CDR2 YYNGEE. V lost 0 bases, J lost 2 bases, and 20 bases stayed unmatched. This CDR3 comprises 23 residues. CDR3 DNA: TGTGCCAGCAGCGTAGAGGAGACTTTGGGGGGACTAGCGGGACCTCGAACCTACAATGAGCAGTTCTTC. Its translation is CASSVEETLGGLAGPRTYNEQFF.

The table lists this clone with a few counts. The gene calls are TRBV4-2 and TRBJ1-2; 8 bases fit TRBD1. The CDR3 runs 18 residues. Germline V gene lookup returns CDR1 LGHNA and CDR2 YNFKEQ. J was trimmed by 5 bases and V by 2 bases; bases with no gene match: 16. This CDR3 reads CASSQTGGGARGKYGYTF. CDR3 in DNA: TGTGCCAGCAGCCAAACAGGGGGTGGGGCCAGGGGAAAATATGGCTACACCTTC.

The chain combines TRBV28 with TRBJ1-5; no definite D call. Germline loops: CDR1 MDHEN, CDR2 SYDVKM. Trimming removed 5 bases from V and 4 bases from J, with 12 bases in between. CDR3 length equals 14 residues. The CDR3 DNA sequence: TGTGCCAGCAGTGCCCCTACGTGGAATCAGCCCCAGCATTTT. Its translation: CASSAPTWNQPQHF.

The chain uses TRBV4-3 and TRBJ2-6; D is ambiguous. The CDR3 consists of 17 residues. V was shortened by 0 bases and J by 0 bases, with 9 bases between the two germline ends. The germline V gene has CDR1 LGHNA and CDR2 YSLEER. The CDR3 DNA reads as TGCGCCAGCAGCCAAGAACTACCCAGCTCTGGGGCCAACGTCCTGACTTTC. Residues: CASSQELPSSGANVLTF.

This clone was seen once. The chain carries TRBV5-1 and TRBJ2-1; 7 positions match TRBD1. V trimming: 2 bases; J trimming: 5 bases; junction bases outside the gene matches: 7. The CDR3 is 15 amino acids. CDR1 SGHRS and CDR2 YFSETQ come from the germline V gene. CDR3 nucleotides: TGCGCCAGCAGCTTAACTAAGGGGACAGACAATGAGCAGTTCTTC. Translated: CASSLTKGTDNEQFF. Complete variable domain (other parts from reference TRBV5-1 and TRBJ2-1): KAGVTQTPRYLIKTRGQQVTLSCSPISGHRSVSWYQQTPGQGLQFLFEYFSETQRNKGNFPGRFSGRQFSNSRSEMNVSTLELGDSALYLCASSLTKGTDNEQFFGPGTRLTVL.

The V call is TRBV5-4, the J call TRBJ2-5; the match to TRBD2 covers 14 bases. V was clipped by 0 bases and J by 4 bases; unmatched bases: 11. CDR1 is SGHNT, CDR2 YYREEE, per germline (reference sequence). The CDR3 sequence is 19 residues long. CDR3 in DNA: TGTGCCAGCAGCTTGGCACTCGCGACTAGCGGGAGGGCTGGAGAGACCCAGTACTTC. Its translation is CASSLALATSGRAGETQYF.

V is TRBV18 and J is TRBJ1-5; 7 bases agree with TRBD1. The CDR3 runs to 17 residues. Unmatched junction bases numbered 12, after V lost 4 bases and J lost 3 bases. CDR1 and CDR2 (germline): KGHSH, LQKENI. CDR3 residues: CASSRNRGRTANQPQHF. The DNA for the CDR3 is TGTGCCAGCTCACGAAACAGGGGTCGAACTGCCAATCAGCCCCAGCATTTT. Complete variable domain (other parts from reference TRBV18 and TRBJ1-5): NAGVMQNPRHLVRRRGQEARLRCSPMKGHSHVYWYRQLPEEGLKFMVYLQKENIIDESGMPKERFSAEFPKEGPSILRIQQVVRGDSAAYFCASSRNRGRTANQPQHFGDGTRLSIL.

The rearrangement links TRBV29-1 to TRBJ1-1; tentatively, D is TRBD1 (6 bases). CDR1 SQVTM and CDR2 ANQGSEA come from the germline V gene. CDR3 size: 11 residues. V shed 3 bases and J shed 6 bases, with 8 bases lying between them. This CDR3 is CSVEGAAEAFF. In DNA form, the CDR3 reads TGCAGCGTTGAGGGGGCCGCTGAAGCTTTCTTT.